The TCR beta chain under discussion was sequenced for a study of T cell responses to AZD1222 COVID-19 vaccine. Study-level results: As reported, nearly half of all spike-specific TCRs target variant regions that are unmutated. Donors were mostly white British, more females; clonal diversity possibly underestimated.

This CDR3 is 14 amino acids long. V was pared by 0 bases and J by 6 bases, with 6 bases of the junction left unmatched. Germline lookup yields CDR1 SGHNT and CDR2 YYREEE (reference sequence). Sequenced by immunoSEQ multiplex PCR; TCRdb stores in-frame clones only, minus some. This sample yields around 84,000 clones, of which 88% are seen a single time; roughly 5.2% belongs to the top ten. About this clone: Its target is unknown.

The V and J genes are TRBV5-4 and TRBJ2-7; TRBD1 matches 7 bases. The sample consisted of peripheral blood, taken on day 0 of AZD1222 vaccination. The source is an adult in good health. Written as DNA, the CDR3 is TGTGCCAGCAGCTTGGGAGTGGCAGGGGGCGAGCAGTACTTC. This gives the protein CASSLGVAGGEQYF.